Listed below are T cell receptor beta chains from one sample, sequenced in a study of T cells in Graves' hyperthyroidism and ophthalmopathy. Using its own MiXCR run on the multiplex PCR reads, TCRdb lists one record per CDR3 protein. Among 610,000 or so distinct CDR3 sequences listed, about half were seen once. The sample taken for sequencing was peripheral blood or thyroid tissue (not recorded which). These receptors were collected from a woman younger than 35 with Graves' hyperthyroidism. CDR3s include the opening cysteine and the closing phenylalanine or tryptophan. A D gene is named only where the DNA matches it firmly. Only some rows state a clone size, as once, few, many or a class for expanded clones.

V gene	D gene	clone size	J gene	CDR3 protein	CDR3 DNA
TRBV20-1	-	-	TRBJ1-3	CSAVPGRTGNTIYF	TGCAGTGCGGTCCCGGGAAGGACTGGAAACACCATATATTTT
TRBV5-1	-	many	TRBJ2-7	CASSLDEPFYEQYF	TGCGCCAGCAGCTTGGACGAGCCATTCTACGAGCAGTACTTC
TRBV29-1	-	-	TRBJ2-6	CSSDSRSGANVLTF	TGCAGCAGTGACTCCCGGTCTGGGGCCAACGTCCTGACTTTC
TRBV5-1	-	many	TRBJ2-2	CASSFSGGKSGELFF	TGCGCCAGCAGCTTTAGCGGAGGGAAGTCCGGGGAGCTGTTTTTT
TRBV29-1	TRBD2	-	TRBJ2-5	CSVEVGLAGQETQYF	TGCAGCGTTGAAGTGGGACTAGCGGGACAAGAGACCCAGTACTTC
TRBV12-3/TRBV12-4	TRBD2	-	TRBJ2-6	CASRLAGGAYVLTF	TGTGCCAGCAGGCTAGCGGGAGGGGCCTACGTCCTGACTTTC
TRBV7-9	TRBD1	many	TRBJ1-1	CASSQRTGLNTEAFF	TGTGCCAGCAGCCAGAGGACAGGACTGAACACTGAAGCTTTCTTT
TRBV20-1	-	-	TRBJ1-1	CSVVAGDTEAFF	TGCAGTGTTGTAGCGGGGGACACTGAAGCTTTCTTT
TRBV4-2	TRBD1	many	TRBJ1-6	CASSQVDGTGGSPLHF	TGTGCCAGCAGCCAAGTTGACGGGACAGGTGGTTCACCCCTCCACTTT
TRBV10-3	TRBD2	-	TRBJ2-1	CAIKSSGTYNEQFF	TGTGCCATCAAGTCTAGCGGGACCTACAATGAGCAGTTCTTC
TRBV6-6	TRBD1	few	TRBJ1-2	CASSYSDRSNYGYTF	TGTGCCAGCAGTTACTCGGACAGGTCTAACTATGGCTACACCTTC
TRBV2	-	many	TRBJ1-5	CASSESSDPQHF	TGTGCCAGCAGTGAGTCCTCCGACCCCCAGCATTTT
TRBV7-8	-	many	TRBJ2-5	CASSLAREETQYF	TGTGCCAGCAGCCTAGCGAGGGAAGAGACCCAGTACTTC
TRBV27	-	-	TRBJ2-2	CASSLSKETGETGELFF	TGTGCCAGCAGTTTATCGAAGGAGACAGGCGAAACCGGGGAGCTGTTTTTT
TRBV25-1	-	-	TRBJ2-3	CASSRYSSADTQYF	TGTGCCAGCAGTCGGTACTCGTCCGCAGATACGCAGTATTTT
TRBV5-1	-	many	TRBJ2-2	CASSFRGAGVTGELFF	TGCGCCAGCAGCTTCCGCGGGGCAGGGGTCACCGGGGAGCTGTTTTTT
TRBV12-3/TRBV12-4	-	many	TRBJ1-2	CASSDPAGSNYGYTF	TGTGCCAGCAGTGACCCCGCAGGGAGCAACTATGGCTACACCTTC
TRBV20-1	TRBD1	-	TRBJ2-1	CSARDDRGVDEQFF	TGCAGTGCTAGAGACGACAGGGGTGTGGATGAGCAGTTCTTC
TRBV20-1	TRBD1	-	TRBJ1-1	CSARDRRGRDTEAFF	TGCAGTGCTAGAGATCGCAGGGGGCGAGACACTGAAGCTTTCTTT
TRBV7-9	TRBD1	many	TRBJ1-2	CASSFETDRGTRGYTF	TGTGCCAGCAGCTTTGAAACGGACAGGGGGACTCGTGGCTACACCTTC
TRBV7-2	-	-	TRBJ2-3	CASSSWADTQYF	TGTGCCAGCAGCTCCTGGGCGGATACGCAGTATTTT
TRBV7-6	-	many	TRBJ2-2	CASSLKWSGSNTGELFF	TGTGCCAGCAGCTTAAAATGGTCGGGGTCGAACACCGGGGAGCTGTTTTTT
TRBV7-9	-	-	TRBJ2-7	CASSLYPAWTASYEQYF	TGTGCCAGCAGCTTATACCCGGCCTGGACAGCCAGCTACGAGCAGTACTTC
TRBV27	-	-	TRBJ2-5	CASSLFGVGETQYF	TGTGCCAGCAGTTTATTCGGGGTGGGAGAGACCCAGTACTTC
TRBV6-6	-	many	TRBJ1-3	CASSYLGRPGNTIYF	TGTGCCAGCAGTTACTTGGGCAGGCCTGGAAACACCATATATTTT
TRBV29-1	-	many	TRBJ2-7	CSVESGTYEQYF	TGCAGCGTTGAATCCGGTACCTACGAGCAGTACTTC
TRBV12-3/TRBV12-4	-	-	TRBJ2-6	CASGFRGAPGANVLTF	TGTGCTAGTGGTTTTCGGGGGGCGCCCGGGGCCAACGTCCTGACTTTC
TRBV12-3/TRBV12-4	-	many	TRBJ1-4	CASRRQATNEKLFF	TGTGCCAGCAGGAGACAGGCAACTAATGAAAAACTGTTTTTT
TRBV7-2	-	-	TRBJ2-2	CASSLASEAANTGELFF	TGTGCCAGCAGCCTAGCTTCTGAAGCGGCGAACACCGGGGAGCTGTTTTTT
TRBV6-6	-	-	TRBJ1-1	CASSYEGEEAFF	TGTGCCAGCAGTTACGAGGGGGAAGAAGCTTTCTTT
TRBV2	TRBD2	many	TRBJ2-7	CASNPSGGTSGAYEQYF	TGTGCCAGCAATCCCTCCGGAGGGACTAGCGGGGCCTACGAGCAGTACTTC
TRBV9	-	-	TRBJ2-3	CASSVGWSFTDTQYF	TGTGCCAGCAGCGTAGGGTGGAGCTTCACAGATACGCAGTATTTT
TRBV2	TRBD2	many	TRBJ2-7	CASSEGRAALSDEQYF	TGTGCCAGCAGTGAGGGGAGGGCCGCCTTGTCCGACGAGCAGTACTTC
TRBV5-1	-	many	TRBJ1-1	CASSSSAGGDTEAFF	TGCGCCAGCAGCTCCTCGGCGGGGGGCGACACTGAAGCTTTCTTT
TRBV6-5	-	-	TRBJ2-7	CASSLTGPGWYEQYF	TGTGCCAGCAGCCTGACAGGACCAGGGTGGTACGAGCAGTACTTC
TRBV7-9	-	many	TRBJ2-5	CASSLVTLSSVQETQYF	TGTGCCAGCAGCTTAGTTACCCTATCTAGCGTCCAAGAGACCCAGTACTTC
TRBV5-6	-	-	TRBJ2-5	CASGAPGGRVPETQYF	TGTGCCAGCGGCGCCCCGGGGGGCAGGGTTCCCGAGACCCAGTACTTC
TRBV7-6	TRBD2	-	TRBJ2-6	CASSLEGGIGANVLTF	TGTGCCAGCAGCTTAGAGGGAGGGATTGGGGCCAACGTCCTGACTTTC
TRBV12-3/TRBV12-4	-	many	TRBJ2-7	CASSFGIPYEQYF	TGTGCCAGCAGTTTTGGGATCCCCTACGAGCAGTACTTC
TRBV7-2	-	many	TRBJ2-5	CASSFGGARVGETQYF	TGTGCCAGCAGCTTTGGGGGCGCGAGGGTCGGGGAGACCCAGTACTTC
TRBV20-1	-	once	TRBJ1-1	CSASTGATEAFF	TGCAGTGCCTCAACGGGGGCCACTGAAGCTTTCTTT
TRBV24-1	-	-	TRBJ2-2	CATSDRRRRESNTGELFF	TGTGCCACCAGTGACCGCCGGCGGCGGGAATCGAACACCGGGGAGCTGTTTTTT
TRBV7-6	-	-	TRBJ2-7	CASRPTVNLSYEQYF	TGTGCCAGCAGGCCGACTGTGAATCTGTCCTACGAGCAGTACTTC
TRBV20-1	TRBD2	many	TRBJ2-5	CSAPPTSGSSEKTQYF	TGCAGTGCTCCGCCGACTAGCGGGAGTTCAGAGAAGACCCAGTACTTC
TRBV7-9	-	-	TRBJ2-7	CASSLAGEMEYEQYF	TGTGCCAGCAGCTTGGCAGGGGAAATGGAGTACGAGCAGTACTTC
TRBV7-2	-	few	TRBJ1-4	CASSLAGGWYEKLFF	TGTGCCAGCAGCTTAGCTGGAGGATGGTATGAAAAACTGTTTTTT
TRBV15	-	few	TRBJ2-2	CATSRNRGTRELFF	TGTGCCACCAGCAGAAATCGGGGTACCAGGGAGCTGTTTTTT
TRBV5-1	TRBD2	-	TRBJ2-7	CASSDDGTSVTEQYF	TGCGCCAGCAGCGATGACGGGACTAGCGTTACCGAGCAGTACTTC
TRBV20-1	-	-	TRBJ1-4	CSARGNEKLFF	TGCAGTGCTCGGGGGAATGAAAAACTGTTTTTT
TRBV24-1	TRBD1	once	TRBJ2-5	CATSDPGQGSAETQYF	TGTGCCACCAGTGATCCCGGACAGGGTTCAGCGGAGACCCAGTACTTC
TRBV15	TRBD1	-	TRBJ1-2	CATSRSDRDYGYTF	TGTGCCACCAGCAGGTCAGACAGGGACTATGGCTACACCTTC
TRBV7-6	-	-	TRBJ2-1	CASSPSQGGSYNEQFF	TGTGCCAGCAGCCCGTCCCAGGGGGGATCCTACAATGAGCAGTTCTTC
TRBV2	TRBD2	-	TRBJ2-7	CASSEGLAGSYEQYF	TGTGCCAGCAGTGAGGGACTAGCGGGGTCCTACGAGCAGTACTTC
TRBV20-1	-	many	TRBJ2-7	CSARSSGGEQYF	TGCAGTGCCCGGTCCAGCGGAGGCGAGCAGTACTTC
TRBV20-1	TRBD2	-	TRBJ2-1	CSPTSGGPYNEQFF	TGCAGTCCCACTAGCGGGGGACCTTACAATGAGCAGTTCTTC
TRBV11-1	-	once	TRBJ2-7	CASSLAAGAYEQYF	TGTGCCAGCAGCTTAGCCGCAGGGGCTTACGAGCAGTACTTC
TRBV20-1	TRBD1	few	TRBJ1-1	CSARSTPGTGVFGNTEAFF	TGCAGTGCTAGAAGCACTCCCGGGACAGGGGTCTTCGGAAACACTGAAGCTTTCTTT